The 9 T cell receptor beta chains below were found in one sample sequenced in a study of post-analysis software for immune sequencing data (dated by TCRdb to between 2015 and 2016). The investigation overall reported the following: Roughly 5 TRBV segments, including TRBV5-6, TRBV5-1 and TRBV20-1, were significantly more frequent in patients than controls.

These receptors have no known antigen. Libraries were made using PCR. The listed sequencing device is Illumina HiSeq 2500. To reduce PCR and sequencing biases, unique molecular identifiers were incorporated into the TCR beta cDNA libraries. In TCRdb, the public reads were trimmed at Q25 with fastp and aligned with MiXCR, with productive beta chains retained. Records with the same CDR3 protein are collapsed into one entry carrying the most frequent genes and DNA. The sample profile shows hundreds of thousands of distinct CDR3 sequences; roughly three fifths of them were found once. The top ten clones comprise 11% of the sample. Sequencing input: blood. These receptor sequences come from a girl aged 2-10 years with multiple sclerosis.

The rearrangement links TRBV7-6 to TRBJ2-6, with 7 bases fitting TRBD1. V shed 2 bases, J shed 0 bases, and the junction held 13 bases outside the gene matches. Germline assignment: CDR1 SGHVS and CDR2 FNYEAQ. The CDR3 sequence is 20 residues long. This CDR3 reads CASSLYSFDRADSGANVLTF. CDR3 DNA: TGTGCCAGCAGCTTATACTCGTTCGACAGGGCTGACTCTGGGGCCAACGTCCTGACTTTC.

This clonotype was detected ten times or more. The chain carries TRBV3-1 and TRBJ1-1, with D unclear. CDR3 length equals 12 residues. In germline, CDR1 is LGHDT, CDR2 YNNKEL (reference sequence). The V end lost 3 bases, the J end lost 1 base, and 3 bases lay between the germline ends. CDR3 residues: CASSQGNTEAFF. CDR3 DNA sequence: TGTGCCAGCAGCCAGGGGAACACTGAAGCTTTCTTT.

This clonotype appeared a few times. This chain joins TRBV6-5 and TRBJ2-5; no definite D call. The length of the CDR3 is 15 residues. CDR1 MNHEY and CDR2 SVGAGI come from the germline V gene. The V and J ends lost 1 base and 5 bases respectively, with 14 bases between them. The CDR3 nucleotides read TGTGCCAGCAGTTACTTGTCTAGGAGTGGGGAGACCCAGTACTTC. Translation: CASSYLSRSGETQYF.

The rearrangement links TRBV27 to TRBJ1-1, with TRBD1 as a possible D gene (6 bases). The CDR3 is 15 amino acids. The germline V gene encodes CDR1 MNHEY and CDR2 SMNVEV (reference sequence). Trimming shortened V by 1 base and J by 4 bases, and 13 bases separated the two germline ends. The CDR3 nucleotides read TGTGCCAGCAGTTTATTGGAGGGGGGGAGCACTGAAGCTTTCTTT. Translating it yields CASSLLEGGSTEAFF.

A few counts support this clonotype. The chain employs TRBV6-2 or TRBV6-3 and TRBJ2-7, with a possible D match to TRBD1 (6 bases). The germline gives CDR1 MNHEY, CDR2 SVGEGT. This CDR3 is 13 amino acids long. V dropped 8 bases and J dropped 0 bases, with 11 bases sitting between them. The CDR3 region has the DNA TGTGCCAGCTGCGGACAGTTCTCCTACGAGCAGTACTTC. It is translated as CASCGQFSYEQYF.

V usage is TRBV3-1 and J usage is TRBJ2-1; perhaps TRBD2 as D (5 bases). Trimming cost V 1 base and J 10 bases, with 11 bases left between them. The CDR3 is 13 amino acids. Germline CDR1 and CDR2: LGHDT and YNNKEL (reference sequence). DNA for the CDR3: TGTGCCAGCAGCCAAGCGAGGGCGGGCGAGCAGTTCTTC. It translates to CASSQARAGEQFF.

This rearrangement joins TRBV20-1 to TRBJ2-3, with TRBD1 matching 9 bases. Germline CDR1 is DFQATT and CDR2 is SNEGSKA (reference sequence). This CDR3 is built from 14 residues. V trimming: 3 bases; J trimming: 3 bases; junction bases outside the gene matches: 4. The CDR3 sequence is CSASRGQGTDTQYF. The DNA of the CDR3 is TGCAGTGCTAGTCGGGGACAGGGAACAGATACGCAGTATTTT.

This clonotype was seen a few times. This chain uses TRBV29-1 with TRBJ2-3; 12 bases map to TRBD2. This CDR3 contains 15 residues. Germline-derived CDR1 and CDR2 are SQVTM and ANQGSEA. The J segment lost 1 base and the V segment lost 6 bases, leaving 5 bases of the junction unmatched. CDR3 sequence: CSVPTSGSRTDTQYF. CDR3 bases: TGCAGCGTACCGACTAGCGGGAGCCGCACAGATACGCAGTATTTT.

This chain connects TRBV27 to TRBJ2-7, with D tentatively TRBD1 (5 bases). Trimming took off 7 bases at V and 7 bases at J, with 14 bases between the two ends. The CDR3 sequence is 12 residues long. CDR1 and CDR2 (germline): MNHEY, SMNVEV (reference sequence). CDR3 in amino acids: CASKRGGNEQYF. The CDR3 DNA sequence: TGTGCCAGCAAAAGGGGTGGAAATGAGCAGTACTTC.